This T cell receptor beta chain was identified in a study of blood T cell repertoires in COVID-19. Study context: The samples span acute and convalescent COVID-19 from the United States, Italy and Spain. From T cells, B-cell-depleted T cells, or PBMCs came the material, which was cDNA or gDNA.

CDR3 length: 15 residues. V lost 4 bases to trimming and J lost 4 bases; unmatched junction nucleotides: 8. Germline V CDR1 and CDR2: SGHRS, YFSETQ. Libraries were prepared by immunoSEQ multiplex PCR; TCRdb keeps only in-frame clonotypes and omits some of them. The table lists 50,000 to 65,000 clones, around 88% of them singletons. The rearrangement uses TRBV5-1 and TRBJ2-7; 10 bases map to TRBD2. The sequencing sample was made of peripheral blood. This receptor was taken from a human donor in a cohort sampled during active COVID-19. CDR3 in amino acids: CASSPRTSGSYEQYF. CDR3 DNA: TGCGCCAGCAGCCCTAGGACTAGCGGATCTTACGAGCAGTACTTC.